This T cell receptor beta chain was sequenced during a study of STAT5B mutations in CD4+ large granular lymphocyte leukemia. Looked up from germline, CDR1 is SNHLY and CDR2 is FYNNEI. The CDR3 is 13 residues long. V lost 4 bases and J 2 bases, leaving 5 bases between the germline ends. In the authors' methods: Lowest detectable productive clonotype frequency was 2.59 x 10-5. The data were produced by immunoSEQ multiplex PCR, yet TCRdb's version contains in-frame clones alone and is incomplete. V, J and clone size were drawn from that table, and D and trimming were deduced from the DNA. This sample has under 35,000 clones; 65% to 70% occur once, and the top ten carry 1.5% to 2%.

This receptor was obtained from a human donor in good health. The chain couples TRBV2 to TRBJ1-4; D is unclear. Sequencing was performed on CD4+ T cells from blood buffy coats. The CDR3 spells CASSGVTNEKLFF. CDR3 nucleotide sequence: TGTGCCAGCAGTGGAGTGACTAATGAAAAACTGTTTTTT.